This is a list of T cell receptor beta chains from one sample in a study of shared clonotypes between healthy human individuals. TCRdb keeps only in-frame clones here, not all; method: immunoSEQ multiplex PCR. The sample shows about 2 million clones, over 85% of them seen only once. Sequenced: naive CD8+ T cells sorted from blood. The source is a man aged 18 to 29 in good health. Each CDR3 is given with its conserved first and last residue. Each record gives: J gene, clone size, D gene, V gene, CDR3 protein, CDR3 DNA. D genes are given only for firm matches. A clone size is listed for some rows: how often the clone was seen (once, few, many), or a class if it is expanded.

>TRBJ2-1|-|-|TRBV7-2
CASSPDGGSGSYNEQFF
TGTGCCAGCAGCCCCGACGGAGGATCGGGTTCCTACAATGAGCAGTTCTTC
>TRBJ1-4|once|-|TRBV29-1
CSQKAGHNEKLFF
TGCAGCCAGAAGGCAGGGCATAATGAAAAACTGTTTTTT
>TRBJ1-2|-|-|TRBV7-9
CASSLADGRTNYGYTF
TGTGCCAGCAGCTTAGCTGATGGGCGAACTAACTATGGCTACACCTTC
>TRBJ2-7|-|-|TRBV4-1
CASSQDIVAAFSYEQYF
TGCGCCAGCAGCCAAGATATAGTAGCGGCCTTCTCCTACGAGCAGTACTTC
>TRBJ1-1|-|-|TRBV5-6
CASSYPMGPEAFF
TGTGCCAGCAGCTATCCCATGGGCCCTGAAGCTTTCTTT
>TRBJ2-7|-|TRBD2|TRBV11-2
CASSAIPGLAGGYEQYF
TGTGCCAGCAGCGCCATTCCGGGACTAGCGGGAGGTTACGAGCAGTACTTC
>TRBJ2-5|once|-|TRBV7-8
CASSLELGSSNPYTETQYF
TGTGCCAGCAGCTTAGAGTTGGGCAGCTCGAACCCCTACACCGAGACCCAGTACTTC
>TRBJ2-2|-|-|TRBV10-3
CAISGLDTGELFF
TGTGCCATCAGCGGACTCGACACCGGGGAGCTGTTTTTT
>TRBJ2-1|-|TRBD2|TRBV7-9
CASSLESGSSYNEQFF
TGTGCCAGCAGCTTAGAGAGCGGGAGCTCCTACAATGAGCAGTTCTTC
>TRBJ1-4|-|TRBD1|TRBV28
CASSFGTGDLNEKLFF
TGTGCCAGCAGTTTCGGGACAGGGGACCTTAATGAAAAACTGTTTTTT
>TRBJ2-7|-|TRBD2|TRBV4-2
CASSILAGSSYEQYF
TGTGCCAGCAGTATACTAGCGGGTAGCTCCTACGAGCAGTACTTC
>TRBJ1-5|-|-|TRBV10-2
CASSDPFGGWVSNQPQHF
TGCGCCAGCAGTGATCCATTTGGGGGATGGGTAAGCAATCAGCCCCAGCATTTT
>TRBJ2-5|-|-|TRBV4-1
CASSPRGRETQYF
TGCGCCAGCAGCCCCCGGGGCAGAGAGACCCAGTACTTC
>TRBJ2-7|-|TRBD2|TRBV28
CASSYAGGLGHEQYF
TGTGCCAGCAGTTATGCGGGAGGTCTCGGGCACGAGCAGTACTTC
>TRBJ1-2|-|-|TRBV9
CASSVLGPNYGYTF
TGTGCCAGCAGCGTATTGGGCCCAAACTATGGCTACACCTTC
>TRBJ2-3|once|-|TRBV7-9
CASSLAGQADTQYF
TGTGCCAGCAGCTTAGCCGGCCAGGCAGATACGCAGTATTTT
>TRBJ2-1|-|-|TRBV9
CASSPHPDSLREQFF
TGTGCCAGCAGCCCCCACCCTGACAGCCTTCGGGAGCAGTTCTTC
>TRBJ1-5|-|TRBD1|TRBV13
CASSIGQVNQPQHF
TGTGCCAGCAGCATAGGACAGGTCAATCAGCCCCAGCATTTT
>TRBJ2-7|-|-|TRBV4-1
CASSHTLGEPYEQYF
TGCGCCAGCAGCCATACCCTAGGGGAACCCTACGAGCAGTACTTC
>TRBJ2-3|-|-|TRBV2
CASVDIGTDTQYF
TGTGCCAGCGTTGACATAGGCACAGATACGCAGTATTTT
>TRBJ1-4|-|-|TRBV10-2
CASSVLWDGYEKLFF
TGCGCCAGCAGCGTCCTGTGGGACGGTTATGAAAAACTGTTTTTT
>TRBJ2-2|-|-|TRBV28
CASSFGNTGELFF
TGTGCCAGCAGTTTTGGGAACACCGGGGAGCTGTTTTTT
>TRBJ1-6|-|-|TRBV30
CAWTRSSSYNSPLHF
TGTGCCTGGACCAGATCTAGCTCCTATAATTCACCCCTCCACTTT
>TRBJ1-2|-|TRBD1|TRBV10-3
CAISDPGRQGGNYGYTF
TGTGCCATCAGTGACCCCGGGCGGCAGGGGGGGAACTATGGCTACACCTTC
>TRBJ2-2|-|-|TRBV5-4
CASSTGWSGELFF
TGTGCCAGCAGCACCGGCTGGTCCGGGGAGCTGTTTTTT